The source of this T cell receptor (beta chain) is a study of T-cell reconstitution after alpha-beta-depleted transplantation in children. A library of TCRbeta sequences, prepared with unique molecular identifiers, was generated. Using its own MiXCR run on the PCR reads, TCRdb lists one record per CDR3 protein. The repertoire includes approximately 590,000 distinct CDR3 sequences, over 9.5% of them detected once, and 3.5% to 5% sits in the top ten. CDR1 and CDR2 (germline): DFQATT, SNEGSKA (reference sequence). V lost 0 bases to trimming and J lost 8 bases, with 11 bases between them. The CDR3 runs 13 residues.

The sequence derives from a human donor who donated a stem cell graft to a child with acute myeloid leukemia. The chain joins TRBV20-1 to TRBJ2-4, with D tentatively TRBD1 (6 bases). The source was PBMCs from the stem cell graft donor, collected from the stem cell graft. The chain's CDR3 is CSARDRGGYIQYF. The CDR3 bases are TGCAGTGCTAGAGATCGAGGGGGTTACATTCAGTACTTC.